The 10 T cell receptor beta chains presented below share a single source sample, sequenced in a study of OX40 agonist ivuxolimab in advanced cancers. Profiling relied on immunoSEQ multiplex PCR, and the TCRdb table lists in-frame clones only, not all of them. The profile shows around 29,000 clones, approximately 84% of them singletons. The sample here was CD4+ or CD8+ T cells sorted from blood, taken in a trial of the OX40 agonist ivuxolimab. The receptor source for this set is an adult with an advanced solid tumor such as melanoma, head and neck, liver or kidney cancer.

The V gene is TRBV18, the J gene TRBJ2-7; D gene uncertain. V was clipped by 2 bases and J by 5 bases, with 16 bases between them. This CDR3 is built from 15 residues. The germline V gene encodes CDR1 KGHSH and CDR2 LQKENI. In DNA, the CDR3 is TGTGCCAGCTCACCAAAGAGTCCTAGGCCGGACGAGCAGTACTTC. This sequence encodes CASSPKSPRPDEQYF.

This rearrangement joins TRBV27 to TRBJ1-2; D might be TRBD1 (5 bases). Trimming took off 8 bases at V and 2 bases at J, with 21 bases between the two ends. CDR1 and CDR2 from the germline V gene are MNHEY and SMNVEV (reference sequence). The CDR3 runs to 16 residues. Here the CDR3 reads CASQSLTLRDNYGYTF. In DNA form, the CDR3 reads TGTGCCAGCCAAAGTTTGACCCTTCGGGACAACTATGGCTACACCTTC.

The rearrangement joins TRBV5-5 to TRBJ1-2; D possibly corresponds to TRBD1 (6 bases). Germline CDR1 SGHKS, CDR2 YYEKEE (reference sequence). The germline V and J ends were trimmed by 1 base and 4 bases, with 14 bases remaining between them. This CDR3 region has 15 residues. DNA for the CDR3: TGTGCCAGCAGCTTGTGGGGGCGAGACAGCTATGGCTACACCTTC. Amino acids: CASSLWGRDSYGYTF.

The chain is built from TRBV7-9 and TRBJ1-3, with D possibly TRBD1 on 6 matching bases. V was cut by 7 bases and J by 4 bases, with 20 bases left in between. Germline loops: CDR1 SEHNR, CDR2 FQNEAQ (reference sequence). This CDR3 spans 16 amino acids. This chain's CDR3 is CASTSFRDKPGNTIYF. The CDR3, as DNA: TGTGCCAGCACCTCCTTCCGGGACAAACCGGGAAACACCATATATTTT. Combining the CDR3 with reference TRBV7-9 and TRBJ1-3 gives the whole variable domain DTGVSQNPRHKITKRGQNVTFRCDPISEHNRLYWYRQTLGQGPEFLTYFQNEAQLEKSRLLSDRFSAERPKGSFSTLEIQRTEQGDSAMYLCASTSFRDKPGNTIYFGEGSWLTVV.

This clone was found a few times. The chain links TRBV14 to TRBJ2-5; 8 bases line up with TRBD1. The CDR3 length is 16 residues. The J segment lost 4 bases and the V segment lost 3 bases, leaving 10 bases of the junction unmatched. Germline lookup yields CDR1 SGHDN and CDR2 FVKESK. CDR3 sequence: CASSHPSGQVRETQYF. The CDR3 region has the DNA TGTGCCAGCAGCCACCCCTCGGGACAGGTTCGAGAGACCCAGTACTTC.

The rearrangement uses TRBV5-1 and TRBJ2-5; 11 bases agree with TRBD1. The J segment lost 5 bases and the V segment lost 4 bases, leaving 7 bases of the junction unmatched. Germline V gene lookup returns CDR1 SGHRS and CDR2 YFSETQ. The CDR3 extends over 15 amino acids. CDR3 sequence: CASSTGQGAWETQYF. The CDR3 DNA reads TGCGCCAGCAGCACAGGACAGGGGGCATGGGAGACCCAGTACTTC.

This chain connects TRBV28 to TRBJ1-2, with 11 positions matching TRBD1. Germline loops: CDR1 MDHEN, CDR2 SYDVKM. This CDR3 contains 14 residues. V lost 3 bases, J lost 4 bases, and 1 base stayed unmatched. CDR3 DNA sequence: TGTGCCAGCAGTTTTGGGACAGGGGGCTATGGCTACACCTTC. Encoded protein: CASSFGTGGYGYTF.

This chain connects TRBV10-1 to TRBJ2-3; D is unclear. The ends were cut back, 3 bases at V and 3 bases at J, with 16 bases in the middle. The CDR3 has 16 amino acids. Germline-derived CDR1 and CDR2 are WNHNN and SYGVQD (reference sequence). CDR3 in DNA: TGCGCCAGCAGTGAAAGTTGGGCAGAGAGGACAGATACGCAGTATTTT. Its translation: CASSESWAERTDTQYF.

The rearrangement joins TRBV28 to TRBJ2-2; 8 bases match TRBD1. J was trimmed by 4 bases and V by 1 base; bases with no gene match: 2. The CDR3 is 15 residues long. Germline CDR1 MDHEN, CDR2 SYDVKM. CDR3 coding DNA: TGTGCCAGCAGTTTATACAGGGGGAGCACCGGGGAGCTGTTTTTT. This translates into CASSLYRGSTGELFF.

The V call is TRBV28, the J call TRBJ1-2; D possibly corresponds to TRBD1 (6 bases). This CDR3 has 14 residues. The ends were cut back, 2 bases at V and 3 bases at J, with 10 bases in the middle. From germline, CDR1 is MDHEN and CDR2 SYDVKM. As DNA, the CDR3 is TGTGCCAGCAGTTTAAGGGGGGCGCACTATGGCTACACCTTC. Residues: CASSLRGAHYGYTF.